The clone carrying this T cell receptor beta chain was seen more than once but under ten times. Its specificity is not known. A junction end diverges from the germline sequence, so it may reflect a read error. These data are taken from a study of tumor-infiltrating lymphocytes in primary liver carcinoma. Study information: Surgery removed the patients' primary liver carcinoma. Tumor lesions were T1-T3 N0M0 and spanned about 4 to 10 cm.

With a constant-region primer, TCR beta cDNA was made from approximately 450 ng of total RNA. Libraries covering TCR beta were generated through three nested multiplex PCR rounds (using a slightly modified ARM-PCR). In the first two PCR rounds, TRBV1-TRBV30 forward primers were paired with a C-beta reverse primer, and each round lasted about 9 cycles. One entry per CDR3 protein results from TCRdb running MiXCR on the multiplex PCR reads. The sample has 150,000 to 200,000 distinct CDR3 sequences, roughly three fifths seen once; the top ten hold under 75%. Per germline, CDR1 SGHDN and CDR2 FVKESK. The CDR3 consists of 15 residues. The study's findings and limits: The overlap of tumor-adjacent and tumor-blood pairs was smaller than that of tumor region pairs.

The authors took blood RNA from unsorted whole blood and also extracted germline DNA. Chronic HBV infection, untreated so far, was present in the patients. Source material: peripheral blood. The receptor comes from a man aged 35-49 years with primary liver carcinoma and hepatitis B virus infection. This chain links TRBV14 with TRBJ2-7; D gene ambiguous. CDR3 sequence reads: CVSSQGTNPSYERYF. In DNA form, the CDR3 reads TGTGTCAGCAGCCAAGGAACGAATCCGTCCTACGAGCGGTACTTC.